This TCR beta chain was recovered during a study of T cell responses to AZD1222 COVID-19 vaccine. Whole-study results and caveats: Repertoire sampling happened only post peak T cell response. Nearly half of unique spike-specific TCRs reportedly avoided B.1.351 and B.1.1.7 mutated regions.

About this clone: Its antigen is not identified.

Sequenced by immunoSEQ multiplex PCR; TCRdb stores in-frame clones only, minus some. The sample contains over 80,000 clones, approximately 92% of which appear only once. Trimming took off 0 bases at V and 5 bases at J, with 13 bases between the two ends. Germline loops: CDR1 MRHNA, CDR2 SNTAGT. The CDR3 is made up of 15 amino acids. This sequence originates from an adult in good health. The rearrangement joins TRBV6-4 to TRBJ1-2; D possibly corresponds to TRBD1 (5 bases). The sequences come from peripheral blood, collected on day 0 of AZD1222 vaccination. The CDR3 bases are TGTGCCAGCAGTGACTCGCCAGGGCTTGGGTATGGCTACACCTTC. Protein product: CASSDSPGLGYGYTF.